Below, one T cell receptor beta chain is given with its context. Its antigen remains unknown. The authors ran the immunoSEQ assay, v3.0, at survey level. The repertoire was sequenced with immunoSEQ multiplex PCR; TCRdb's copy has only in-frame clones and lacks some. The sample records 24,000 or so clones, 86% being singletons. This specimen belongs to a study of long-term antiretroviral therapy in people with HIV. Study-level results: Controls showed broader CDR3 length ranges than did the HIV repertoires.

Germline CDR1 MNHEY, CDR2 SVGAGI. Between the trimmed V and J ends, which lost 0 bases and 5 bases, there was a span of 14 bases. This CDR3 has 15 amino acids. Each specimen consisted of roughly 1-11 million cryopreserved PBMC prior to extraction of DNA. This clonotype was sampled from a woman aged 30 to 39 with HIV. The specimen comprised unsorted PBMCs, sampled 1.9 years after starting antiretroviral therapy. This chain links TRBV6-5 with TRBJ2-7; D is possibly TRBD1 (6 bases). CDR3 coding DNA: TGTGCCAGCAGTTACTCGAACCAGGGGCGCGACGAGCAGTACTTC. It translates to CASSYSNQGRDEQYF.